These T cell receptor beta chains were read from a single sample in a study of T cell repertoires in cytomegalovirus infection. TCRdb ran MiXCR on the reads and lists one entry per CDR3 protein. Among 62,000 or so distinct CDR3 sequences listed, about 19% were seen once. These TCRs are of unknown antigen specificity. Sequenced here: CD8+ T cells from cultured PBMCs, sampled from culture after CMV antigen stimulation. The receptors were gathered from a human donor in good health (CMV status not recorded). Some clones in this sample may be carry-over from other donors' samples. Both conserved end residues are part of each CDR3. D genes are given only for firm matches. Clone size is not always given. Where it is, it says once, few, many or a class for expanded clones.

J gene	clone size	V gene	D gene	CDR3 DNA	CDR3 protein
TRBJ1-1	few	TRBV7-2	-	TGTGCCAGCAGCTTAGCGCTGGGAATGAACACTGAAGCTTTCTTT	CASSLALGMNTEAFF
TRBJ1-1	-	TRBV19	-	TGTGCCAATACCATGGGGCAGTCCATGAACACTGAAGCTTTCTTT	CANTMGQSMNTEAFF
TRBJ2-5	few	TRBV7-2	TRBD1	TGTGCCAGCAGCTTACAGGACAGGGGTCCAGAGACCCAGTACTTC	CASSLQDRGPETQYF
TRBJ1-4	few	TRBV4-3	TRBD1	TGCGCCAGCAGCCAAGATGTTCAGGGGGCAAGTGAAAAACTGTTTTTT	CASSQDVQGASEKLFF
TRBJ2-1	-	TRBV11-2	-	TGTGCCAGCAGCTTAGAGATAAACAATGAGCAGTTCTTC	CASSLEINNEQFF
TRBJ2-5	-	TRBV7-9	-	TGTGCCAGCAGCTCCCCCGGGACACATGTTGGGACCCAGTACTTC	CASSSPGTHVGTQYF
TRBJ1-1	-	TRBV7-3	-	TGTGCCAGCAGCTTAACAGGGGCTCGGAACACTGAAGCTTTCTTT	CASSLTGARNTEAFF
TRBJ2-2	-	TRBV7-9	TRBD1	TGTGCCAGCAGCCCCCCGCGGACAGGTACCGGGGAGCTGTTTTTT	CASSPPRTGTGELFF
TRBJ2-5	-	TRBV4-2	TRBD2	TGTGCCAGCAAGGGGGTAGCGGGGGAAGAGACCCAGTACTTC	CASKGVAGEETQYF
TRBJ2-1	few	TRBV7-9	-	TGTGCCAGCAGCTCTGGCGGGACTGTCTCCTACAATGAGCAGTTCTTC	CASSSGGTVSYNEQFF
TRBJ2-3	few	TRBV7-8	TRBD2	TGTGCCAGCAGCTACTGGACTAGCGGGGGAACCACAGATACGCAGTATTTT	CASSYWTSGGTTDTQYF
TRBJ2-7	few	TRBV7-2	-	TGTGCCAGCAGCCCCAGGGTTCTACCCTACGAGCAGTACTTC	CASSPRVLPYEQYF
TRBJ1-5	-	TRBV27	TRBD1	TGTGCCAGCAGCCCTGGACAGGGCTTTAATCAGCCCCAGCATTTT	CASSPGQGFNQPQHF
TRBJ2-3	-	TRBV5-1	-	TGCGCCAGCAGCTTTTCCGGGACACTATCTAGCACAGATACGCAGTATTTT	CASSFSGTLSSTDTQYF
TRBJ2-1	many	TRBV12-3/TRBV12-4	TRBD1	TGTGCCAGCGAGGATGGGACAGGGGTATCCTACAATGAGCAGTTCTTC	CASEDGTGVSYNEQFF
TRBJ2-3	-	TRBV7-8	TRBD2	TGTGCCAGCAGCTTGACGCGGGGGGGCACAGATACGCAGTATTTT	CASSLTRGGTDTQYF
TRBJ2-1	-	TRBV7-6	TRBD1	TGTGCCAGCAGCCCCGAATGGCAGGGGGCACTACAGTCCTACAATGAGCAGTTCTTC	CASSPEWQGALQSYNEQFF
TRBJ1-2	-	TRBV7-9	-	TGTGCCAGCAGCTTAGTGCCCAGAAACTATGGCTACACCTTC	CASSLVPRNYGYTF
TRBJ1-5	-	TRBV2	-	TGTGCCAGCAGTGAGCCCAGGGATAGCAATCAGCCCCAGCATTTT	CASSEPRDSNQPQHF
TRBJ2-7	few	TRBV4-2	-	TGTGCCAGCAGCCAAGAGACTTTCTCCTACGAGCAGTACTTC	CASSQETFSYEQYF
TRBJ2-3	many	TRBV20-1	-	TGCAGTGCGAGAGCTAGCTTGGCAGATACGCAGTATTTT	CSARASLADTQYF
TRBJ2-2	few	TRBV7-6	TRBD2	TGTGCCAGCAGCTCCATACGACTAGCGGGGTCCACCGGGGAGCTGTTTTTT	CASSSIRLAGSTGELFF
TRBJ1-1	-	TRBV2	-	TGTGCCAGCCCCGGCCCGGGAGCCCTCCGAGCTGAAGCTTTCTTT	CASPGPGALRAEAFF
TRBJ1-1	-	TRBV11-2	-	TGTGCCAGCAGCTTAGGCCCCGGGGCCACTGAAGCTTTCTTT	CASSLGPGATEAFF
TRBJ2-1	few	TRBV12-3/TRBV12-4	-	TGTGCCAGCATCAATACAGGGGAGGCCTACAATGAGCAGTTCTTC	CASINTGEAYNEQFF
TRBJ1-2	-	TRBV7-9	-	TGTGCCAGCAGCCCACCCGATTTCTATGGCTACACCTTC	CASSPPDFYGYTF
TRBJ2-1	-	TRBV7-2	-	TGTGCCAGCAGCTCTACCTCCTACAATGAGCAGTTCTTC	CASSSTSYNEQFF